Sequencing of this T cell receptor (beta chain) was carried out in a study of blood T cell repertoires in COVID-19. Study-level background: PBMCs, B-cell-depleted T cells, or T cells provided the cDNA or gDNA that made up the material.

In the original workflow: Nucleated cell counts were estimated from reference gene primer amplification. Method: immunoSEQ multiplex PCR; TCRdb's copy keeps in-frame clones and lacks some. From that table come the V and J calls and clone size; the DNA was used to work out D and trimming. The sample has under 500,000 clones, 70% to 90% seen once. The CDR3 is 18 residues long. Adults between roughly 18 and 95 years of age took part from more than 20 US areas. The sequence came from a young woman with acute COVID-19. V and J are TRBV1 and TRBJ2-1; the D segment call TRBD2 is taken from the table without a DNA check. TRBV1 represents a pseudogene. The specimen sequenced was PBMCs or T cells enriched from blood (not recorded which). CDR3 sequence (DNA): TGCACCAGCAGCCAAGACTGGCCTCTAGCGGGGGAGGGTAATGAGCAGTTCTTC. The encoded protein is CTSSQDWPLAGEGNEQFF.